The present T cell receptor beta chain was sequenced within a study of CD8 T cell repertoires and HIV-1 epitope variants. V lost 5 bases and J 0 bases, leaving 13 bases between the germline ends. From germline, CDR1 is MNHEY and CDR2 SVGAGI. The CDR3 extends over 15 amino acids. The assay was immunoSEQ multiplex PCR, and TCRdb's table has in-frame clones only and misses some. The profile shows 95,000 or so clones, around 67% of them singletons. The sequence came from a male donor with HIV. This chain uses TRBV6-5 with TRBJ1-1; D possibly corresponds to TRBD1 (6 bases). The material sequenced was uncultured baseline CD8+ T cells from peripheral blood mononuclear cells (PBMCs). For the CDR3, the DNA is TGTGCCAGCAGTACGGCGGGGGGCATGAACACTGAAGCTTTCTTT. Its protein is CASSTAGGMNTEAFF.